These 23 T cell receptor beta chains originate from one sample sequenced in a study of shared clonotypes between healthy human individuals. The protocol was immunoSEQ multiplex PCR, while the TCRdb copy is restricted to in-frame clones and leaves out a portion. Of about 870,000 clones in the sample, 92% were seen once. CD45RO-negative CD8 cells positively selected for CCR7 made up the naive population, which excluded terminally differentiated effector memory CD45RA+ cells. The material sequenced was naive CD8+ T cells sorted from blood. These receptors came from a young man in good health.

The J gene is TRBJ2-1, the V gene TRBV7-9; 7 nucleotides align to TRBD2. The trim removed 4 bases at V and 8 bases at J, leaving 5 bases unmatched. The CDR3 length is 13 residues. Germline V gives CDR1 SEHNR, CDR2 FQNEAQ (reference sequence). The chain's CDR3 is CASSWGLRDEQFF. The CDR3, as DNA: TGTGCCAGCAGCTGGGGACTAAGGGATGAGCAGTTCTTC.

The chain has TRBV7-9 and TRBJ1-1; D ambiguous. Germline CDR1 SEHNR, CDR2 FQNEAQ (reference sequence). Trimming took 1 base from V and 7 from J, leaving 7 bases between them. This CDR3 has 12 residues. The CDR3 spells CASSLDRYEAFF. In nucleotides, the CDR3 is TGTGCCAGCAGCTTAGACAGATATGAAGCTTTCTTT.

The CDR3 loop reads CASRKTSGLYNEQFF. Written as DNA, the CDR3 is TGTGCCAGTAGAAAGACTAGCGGACTATACAATGAGCAGTTCTTC. The chain employs TRBV19 and TRBJ2-1; 9 nucleotides align to TRBD2. The CDR3 is 15 amino acids. Looked up from germline, CDR1 is LNHDA and CDR2 is SQIVND (reference sequence). V lost 6 bases, J lost 4 bases, and 7 bases stayed unmatched. Filled out from reference TRBV19 and TRBJ2-1, the complete variable domain reads DGGITQSPKYLFRKEGQNVTLSCEQNLNHDAMYWYRQDPGQGLRLIYYSQIVNDFQKGDIAEGYSVSREKKESFPLTVTSAQKNPTAFYLCASRKTSGLYNEQFFGPGTRLTVL.

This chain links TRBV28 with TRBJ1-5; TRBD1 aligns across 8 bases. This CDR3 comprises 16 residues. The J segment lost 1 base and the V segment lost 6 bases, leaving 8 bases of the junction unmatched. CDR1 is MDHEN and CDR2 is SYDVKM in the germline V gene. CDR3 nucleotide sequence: TGTGCCAGCAGCCCCGGACAGGGAAGCAGCAATCAGCCCCAGCATTTT. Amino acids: CASSPGQGSSNQPQHF.

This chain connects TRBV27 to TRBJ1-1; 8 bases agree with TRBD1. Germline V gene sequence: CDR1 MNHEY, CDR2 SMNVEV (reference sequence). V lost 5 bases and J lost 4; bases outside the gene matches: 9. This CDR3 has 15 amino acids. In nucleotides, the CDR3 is TGTGCCAGCAGTGCCGTCACAGGGGGAGGCACTGAAGCTTTCTTT. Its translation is CASSAVTGGGTEAFF.

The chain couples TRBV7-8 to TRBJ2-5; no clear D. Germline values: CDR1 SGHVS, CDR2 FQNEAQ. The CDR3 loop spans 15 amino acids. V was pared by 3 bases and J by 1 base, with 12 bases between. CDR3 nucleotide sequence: TGTGCCAGCAGCTTCGGAAACGGGTTCCAAGAGACCCAGTACTTC. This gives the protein CASSFGNGFQETQYF.

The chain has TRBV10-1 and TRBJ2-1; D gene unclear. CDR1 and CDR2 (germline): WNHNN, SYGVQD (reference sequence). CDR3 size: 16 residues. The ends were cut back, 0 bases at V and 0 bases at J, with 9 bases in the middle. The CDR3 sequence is CASSESIGSSYNEQFF. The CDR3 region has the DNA TGCGCCAGCAGTGAGTCTATCGGTAGCTCCTACAATGAGCAGTTCTTC.

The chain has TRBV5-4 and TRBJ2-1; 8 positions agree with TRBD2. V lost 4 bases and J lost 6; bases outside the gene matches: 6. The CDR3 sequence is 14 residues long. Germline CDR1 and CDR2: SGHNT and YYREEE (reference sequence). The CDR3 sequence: CASSLPGTSNEQFF. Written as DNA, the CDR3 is TGTGCCAGCAGCCTGCCCGGGACTAGCAATGAGCAGTTCTTC.

CDR3 bases: TGTGCCAGCAGCCCCTTAGCGGGAGGATACGAGCAGTACTTC. Translation: CASSPLAGGYEQYF. V and J are TRBV7-6 and TRBJ2-7; 10 nucleotides agree with TRBD2. CDR3 length: 14 amino acids. From germline, CDR1 is SGHVS and CDR2 FNYEAQ. The V gene end was trimmed by 5 bases and the J gene end by 4 bases; junction bases not matched to a gene: 5.

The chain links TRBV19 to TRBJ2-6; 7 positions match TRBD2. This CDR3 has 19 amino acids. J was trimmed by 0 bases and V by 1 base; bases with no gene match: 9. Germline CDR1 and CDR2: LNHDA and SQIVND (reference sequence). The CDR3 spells CASSIGLAGLSSGANVLTF. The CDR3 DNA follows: TGTGCCAGTAGTATAGGATTAGCGGGCCTTAGCTCTGGGGCCAACGTCCTGACTTTC.

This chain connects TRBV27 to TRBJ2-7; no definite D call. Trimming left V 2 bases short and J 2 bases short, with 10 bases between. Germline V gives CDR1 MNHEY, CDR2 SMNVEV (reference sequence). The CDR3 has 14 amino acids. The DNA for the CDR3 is TGTGCCAGCAGTTTACATCAGGCCACCTACGAGCAGTACTTC. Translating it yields CASSLHQATYEQYF.

CDR3 sequence (DNA): TGTGCCAGCACCGAGGTCGGGAGTACCTACGAGCAGTACTTC. Translated: CASTEVGSTYEQYF. The V and J genes are TRBV2 and TRBJ2-7; tentatively, D is TRBD2 (6 bases). Germline CDR1 and CDR2: SNHLY and FYNNEI. The CDR3 consists of 14 residues. Trimming removed 7 bases from V and 2 bases from J, with 15 bases in between.

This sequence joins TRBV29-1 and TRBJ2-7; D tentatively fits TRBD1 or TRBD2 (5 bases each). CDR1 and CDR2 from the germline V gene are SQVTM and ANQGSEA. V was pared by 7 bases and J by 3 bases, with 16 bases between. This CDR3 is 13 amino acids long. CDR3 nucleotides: TGCAGCGCGGGGCCAGGGTCCAACTACGAGCAGTACTTC. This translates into CSAGPGSNYEQYF.

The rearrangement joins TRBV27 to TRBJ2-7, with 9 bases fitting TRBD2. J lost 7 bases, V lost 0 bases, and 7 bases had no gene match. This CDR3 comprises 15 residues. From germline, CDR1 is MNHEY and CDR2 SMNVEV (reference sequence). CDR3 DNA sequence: TGTGCCAGCAGTTTATCCTTAGCGGGGGCAAAGGAGCAGTACTTC. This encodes CASSLSLAGAKEQYF.

CDR3 nucleotides: TGCAGCTCCTCCCCGGGTGGGGAAGAGACCCAGTACTTC. Translating gives CSSSPGGEETQYF. J is TRBJ2-5 and V is TRBV29-1; no clear D gene. Germline CDR1 SQVTM, CDR2 ANQGSEA. Trimming removed 8 bases at V and 3 bases at J, with 16 bases between. This CDR3 has 13 amino acids.

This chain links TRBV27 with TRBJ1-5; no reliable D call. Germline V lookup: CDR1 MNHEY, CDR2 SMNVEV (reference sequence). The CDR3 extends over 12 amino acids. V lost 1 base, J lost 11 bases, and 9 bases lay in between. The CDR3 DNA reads TGTGCCAGCAGTTTATTAGGAGGTACCCAGCATTTT. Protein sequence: CASSLLGGTQHF.

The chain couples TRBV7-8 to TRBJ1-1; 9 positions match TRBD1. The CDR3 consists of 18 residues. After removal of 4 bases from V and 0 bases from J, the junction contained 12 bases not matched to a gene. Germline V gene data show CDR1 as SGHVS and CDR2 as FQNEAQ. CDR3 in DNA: TGTGCCAGCAGCTCGTCGAAGGGACAGGGACATATGAACACTGAAGCTTTCTTT. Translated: CASSSSKGQGHMNTEAFF. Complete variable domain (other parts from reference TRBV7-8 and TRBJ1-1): GAGVSQSPRYKVAKRGQDVALRCDPISGHVSLFWYQQALGQGPEFLTYFQNEAQLDKSGLPSDRFFAERPEGSVSTLKIQRTQQEDSAVYLCASSSSKGQGHMNTEAFFGQGTRLTVV.

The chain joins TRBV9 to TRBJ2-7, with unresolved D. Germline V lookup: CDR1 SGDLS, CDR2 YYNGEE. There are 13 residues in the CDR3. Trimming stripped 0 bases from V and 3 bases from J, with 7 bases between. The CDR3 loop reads CASSVEGYYEQYF. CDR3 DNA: TGTGCCAGCAGCGTAGAGGGATACTACGAGCAGTACTTC.

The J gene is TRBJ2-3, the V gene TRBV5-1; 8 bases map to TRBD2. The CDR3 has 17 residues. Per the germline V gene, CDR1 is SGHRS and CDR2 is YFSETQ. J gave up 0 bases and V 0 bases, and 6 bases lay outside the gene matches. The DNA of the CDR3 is TGCGCCAGCAGCTTGGTCGCTAGCGGGTTAAGCACAGATACGCAGTATTTT. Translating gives CASSLVASGLSTDTQYF.

The CDR3 DNA reads as TGTGCCAGCAGTACCTATGGGGGCACTGAAGCTTTCTTT. It is translated as CASSTYGGTEAFF. This chain connects TRBV28 to TRBJ1-1, with D perhaps TRBD1 (5 bases). Trimming took 5 bases from V and 4 from J, leaving 11 bases between them. From germline, CDR1 is MDHEN and CDR2 SYDVKM. This CDR3 comprises 13 residues. The full variable domain, rest sourced from reference TRBV28 and TRBJ1-1, is DVKVTQSSRYLVKRTGEKVFLECVQDMDHENMFWYRQDPGLGLRLIYFSYDVKMKEKGDIPEGYSVSREKKERFSLILESASTNQTSMYLCASSTYGGTEAFFGQGTRLTVV.

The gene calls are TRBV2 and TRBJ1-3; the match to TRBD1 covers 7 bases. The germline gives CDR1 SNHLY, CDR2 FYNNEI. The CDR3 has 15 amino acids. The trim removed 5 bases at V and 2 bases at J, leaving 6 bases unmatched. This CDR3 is CASSPDRHPGNTIYF. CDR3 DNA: TGTGCCAGCAGTCCGGACAGGCACCCTGGAAACACCATATATTTT.

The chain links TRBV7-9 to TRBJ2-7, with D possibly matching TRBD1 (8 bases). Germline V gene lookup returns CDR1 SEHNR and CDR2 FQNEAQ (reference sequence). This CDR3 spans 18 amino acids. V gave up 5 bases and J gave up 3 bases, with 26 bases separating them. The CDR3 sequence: CASSKRHQGASGGYEQYF. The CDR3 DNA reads TGTGCCAGCAGCAAAAGGCACCAGGGGGCTAGCGGTGGCTACGAGCAGTACTTC.

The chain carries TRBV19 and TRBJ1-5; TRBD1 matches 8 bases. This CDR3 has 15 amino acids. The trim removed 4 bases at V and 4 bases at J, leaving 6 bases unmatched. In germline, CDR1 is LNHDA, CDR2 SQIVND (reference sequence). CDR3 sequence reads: CASSRWTGINQPQHF. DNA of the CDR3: TGTGCCAGTAGTAGGTGGACAGGGATAAATCAGCCCCAGCATTTT.